This T cell receptor (beta chain) was documented in a study of post-analysis software for immune sequencing data. About the study: Progressive-relapsing, secondary progressive and relapsing-remitting multiple sclerosis were among the disease courses included.

Turning to this clonotype: Its antigen is unidentified.

Germline trimming cut 4 bases from V and 5 bases from J; bases unmatched to any gene: 9. The germline gives CDR1 SGDLS, CDR2 YYNGEE. CDR3 size: 16 residues. The study, taken as a whole, reports: The study found TRBV5-6, TRBV5-1 and TRBV20-1 among about five TRBV segments more frequent in patients than controls. Relative to controls, patients with multiple sclerosis showed significantly lower normalized Chao1 diversity.

cDNA libraries for TCR beta contained unique molecular identifiers. TCRdb analysed the PCR reads with MiXCR anew, one entry per CDR3 protein. Among about 800,000 distinct CDR3 sequences listed, about 27% were seen once. This chain joins TRBV9 and TRBJ2-5, with TRBD1 matching 12 bases. Sample: blood. The TCR sequence derives from a girl under 18 with multiple sclerosis. The CDR3, as DNA: TGTGCCAGCAGCACCACCGGGACAGGGGGCGCCGAGACCCAGTACTTC. Its translation is CASSTTGTGGAETQYF.